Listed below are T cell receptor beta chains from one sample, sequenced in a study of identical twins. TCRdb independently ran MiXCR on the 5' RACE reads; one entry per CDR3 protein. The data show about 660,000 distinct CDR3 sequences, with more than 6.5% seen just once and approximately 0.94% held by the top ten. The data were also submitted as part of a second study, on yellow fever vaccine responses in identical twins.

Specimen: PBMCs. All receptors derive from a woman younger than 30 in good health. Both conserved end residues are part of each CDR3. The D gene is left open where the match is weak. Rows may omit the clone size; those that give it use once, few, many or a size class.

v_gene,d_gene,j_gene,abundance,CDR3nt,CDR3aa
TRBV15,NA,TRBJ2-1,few,TGTGCCACCCTCCTGTTACGGGACTCGAGCTCCTACAATGAGCAGTTCTTC,CATLLLRDSSSYNEQFF
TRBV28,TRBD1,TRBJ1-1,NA,TGTGCCAGCAGTTTAGTTTTTCTCCCAGGGGGCCCTAAGGACACTGAAGCTTTCTTT,CASSLVFLPGGPKDTEAFF
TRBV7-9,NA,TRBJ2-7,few,TGTGCCAGCAGCCCACCTTACGGCCTCTACGAGCAGTACTTC,CASSPPYGLYEQYF
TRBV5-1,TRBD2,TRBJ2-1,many,TGCGCCAGCAGCTTGGCCCCCGGGGGGACCTACAATGAGCAGTTCTTC,CASSLAPGGTYNEQFF
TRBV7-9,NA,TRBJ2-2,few,TGTGCCAGCAGCTTAGTAGGGGCCCGGGAGCTGTTTTTT,CASSLVGARELFF
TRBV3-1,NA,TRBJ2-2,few,TGTGCCAGCAGCCAAGCGGCCGGGTGGATCACCGGGGAGCTGTTTTTT,CASSQAAGWITGELFF
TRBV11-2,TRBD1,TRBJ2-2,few,TGTGCCAGCAGCGGGACCCGGGACAGGGGCACCGGGGAGCTGTTTTTT,CASSGTRDRGTGELFF
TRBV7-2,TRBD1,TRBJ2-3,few,TGTGCCAGCAGCTTAGGAGGGGGCATCGTAACAGATACGCAGTATTTT,CASSLGGGIVTDTQYF
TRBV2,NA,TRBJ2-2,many,TGTGCCAGCAGTGTGGTCTTAACCCCCGGGGAGCTGTTTTTT,CASSVVLTPGELFF
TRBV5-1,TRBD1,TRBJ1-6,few,TGCGCCAGCAGCTTGGACAGGGGCTATTCACCCCTCCACTTT,CASSLDRGYSPLHF
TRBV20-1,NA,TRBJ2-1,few,TGCAGTGCTATGGTGGGGGATAAGAGGAACAATGAGCAGTTCTTC,CSAMVGDKRNNEQFF
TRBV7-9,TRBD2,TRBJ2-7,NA,TGTGCCAGCAGCTCGGGACTAGCGGGGAGGGAGCAGTACTTC,CASSSGLAGREQYF
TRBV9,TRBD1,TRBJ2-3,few,TGTGCCAGCAGCCCTCCGACAGGGAGAGGCACAGATACGCAGTATTTT,CASSPPTGRGTDTQYF
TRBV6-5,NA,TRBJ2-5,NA,TGTGCCAGCAGTTACTCGATGTCAGGGGGGGCTCGGGAGACCCAGTACTTC,CASSYSMSGGARETQYF
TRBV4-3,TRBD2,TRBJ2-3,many,TGCGCCAGCAGCCAAGCTCCTACGGGGGGGTCTTCCACGCAGTATTTT,CASSQAPTGGSSTQYF
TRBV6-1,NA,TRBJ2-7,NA,TGTGCCAGCAGTATCGGGGATGGGGGCAACGAGCAGTACTTC,CASSIGDGGNEQYF
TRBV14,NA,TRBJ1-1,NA,TGTGCCAGCAGCCACTCATTGGGGCCCCACACTGAAGCTTTCTTT,CASSHSLGPHTEAFF
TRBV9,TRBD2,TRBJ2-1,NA,TGTGCCAGCAGCGTGACTAGCGTAACCTACAATGAGCAGTTCTTC,CASSVTSVTYNEQFF
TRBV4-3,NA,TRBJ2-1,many,TGCGCCAGCAGCCGAGCGGACGGGAGCTCCTACAATGAGCAGTTCTTC,CASSRADGSSYNEQFF
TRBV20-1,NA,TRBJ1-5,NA,TGCAGTGCTAGAGAGGACCGATTAAGGAATCAGCCCCAGCATTTT,CSAREDRLRNQPQHF
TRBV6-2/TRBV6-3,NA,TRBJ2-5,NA,TGTGCCAGCAGTTACACCACTCCGCAGGGGCAAGAGACCCAGTACTTC,CASSYTTPQGQETQYF
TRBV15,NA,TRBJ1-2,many,TGTGCCACCAGCAGTGCCACCTCAAGGGGAGGAGGAGGCTACACCTTC,CATSSATSRGGGGYTF
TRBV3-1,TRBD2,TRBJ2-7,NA,TGTGCCAGCAGCCGTAGCGGGGGGGCCTACGAGCAGTACTTC,CASSRSGGAYEQYF
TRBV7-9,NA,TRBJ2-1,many,TGTGCCAGCAGCATCCGGGCTGGCTACAATGAGCAGTTCTTC,CASSIRAGYNEQFF
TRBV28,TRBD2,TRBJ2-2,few,TGTGCCAGCAGACCGACTAGCGGGAGACATGTCGGGGAGCTGTTTTTT,CASRPTSGRHVGELFF
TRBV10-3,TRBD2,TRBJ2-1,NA,TGTGCCATCAGCTCACTAGCGGGAGGAATTCGGGGCTCCTACAATGAGCAGTTCTTC,CAISSLAGGIRGSYNEQFF
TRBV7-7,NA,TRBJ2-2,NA,TGTGCTAGCACCTTGACCCGTGTGGGCACCGGGGAGCTGTTTTTT,CASTLTRVGTGELFF
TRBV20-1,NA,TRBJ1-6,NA,TGCAGTGCTTGGGAGGGGGGGGGTAGTTCACCCCTCCACTTT,CSAWEGGGSSPLHF
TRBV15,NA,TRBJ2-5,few,TGTGCCACCAGTAACACTCTCAGGTCGGCAGGGGGGAGAGAGACCCAGTACTTC,CATSNTLRSAGGRETQYF
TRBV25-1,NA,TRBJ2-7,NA,TGTGCCAGCAGTGAACCGGGGATGCCTTCCTACGAGCAGTACTTC,CASSEPGMPSYEQYF
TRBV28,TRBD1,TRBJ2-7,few,TGTGCCAGCAGTCCCGGGACAGGGGTGGGAGGCTCCTACGAGCAGTACTTC,CASSPGTGVGGSYEQYF
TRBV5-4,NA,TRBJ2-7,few,TGTGCCAGCGGTACAAGGGGGAACTACGAGCAGTACTTC,CASGTRGNYEQYF
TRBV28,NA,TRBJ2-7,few,TGTGCCAGCCGACAGGCGCCCGCCTACGAGCAGTACTTC,CASRQAPAYEQYF
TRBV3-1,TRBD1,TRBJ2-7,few,TGTGCCAGCAGTCAGACCGGGACAGGGAGCGAGCAGTACTTC,CASSQTGTGSEQYF
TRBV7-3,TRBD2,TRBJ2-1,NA,TGTGCCAGCAGCCCGACAGGACTAGCGGGGGGGTCCTACAATGAGCAGTTCTTC,CASSPTGLAGGSYNEQFF
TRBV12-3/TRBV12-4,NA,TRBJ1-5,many,TGTGCCAGCAGTGGGGACGGTCGCAATCAGCCCCAGCATTTT,CASSGDGRNQPQHF
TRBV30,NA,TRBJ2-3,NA,TGTGCCTGGAGTAAGACAGACCCTAGCACAGATACGCAGTATTTT,CAWSKTDPSTDTQYF
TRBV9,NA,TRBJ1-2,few,TGTGCCAGCAGCGTAGATGGTGCGGGCGCAATGGGTGGCTACACCTTC,CASSVDGAGAMGGYTF